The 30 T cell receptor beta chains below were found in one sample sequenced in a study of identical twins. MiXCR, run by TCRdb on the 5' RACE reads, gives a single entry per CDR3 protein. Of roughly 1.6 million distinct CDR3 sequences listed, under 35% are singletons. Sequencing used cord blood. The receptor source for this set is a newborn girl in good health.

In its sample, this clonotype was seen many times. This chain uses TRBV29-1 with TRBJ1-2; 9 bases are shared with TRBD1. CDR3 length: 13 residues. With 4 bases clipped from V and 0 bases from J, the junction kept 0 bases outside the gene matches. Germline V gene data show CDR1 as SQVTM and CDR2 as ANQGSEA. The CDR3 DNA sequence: TGCAGCGTTGGGACAGGGGCTAACTATGGCTACACCTTC. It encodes CSVGTGANYGYTF.

CDR3 sequence reads: CASRGDGTYGYTF. CDR3 coding DNA: TGTGCCAGCAGAGGGGACGGAACCTATGGCTACACCTTC. The chain employs TRBV6-2 or TRBV6-3 and TRBJ1-2, with D possibly matching TRBD1 (5 bases). Deletions cut 6 bases from V and 4 bases from J, with 12 bases between. CDR3 length: 13 residues. Germline CDR1 reads MNHEY; CDR2 reads SVGEGT.

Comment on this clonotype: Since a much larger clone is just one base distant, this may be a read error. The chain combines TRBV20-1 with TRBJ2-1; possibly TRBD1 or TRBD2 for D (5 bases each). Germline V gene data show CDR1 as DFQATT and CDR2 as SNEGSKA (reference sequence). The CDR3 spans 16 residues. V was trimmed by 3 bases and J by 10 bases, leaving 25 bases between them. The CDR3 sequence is CSASGSRDPIFYEQFF. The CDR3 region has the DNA TGCAGTGCTAGTGGCTCCCGGGACCCAATCTTCTACGAGCAGTTCTTC.

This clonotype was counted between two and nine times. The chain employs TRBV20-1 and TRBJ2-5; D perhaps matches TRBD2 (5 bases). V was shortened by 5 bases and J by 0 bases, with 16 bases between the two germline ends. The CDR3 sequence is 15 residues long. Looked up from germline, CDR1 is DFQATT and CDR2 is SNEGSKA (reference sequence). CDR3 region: CSAAYSAGHQETQYF. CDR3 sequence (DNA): TGCAGTGCTGCCTATAGCGCGGGCCACCAAGAGACCCAGTACTTC.

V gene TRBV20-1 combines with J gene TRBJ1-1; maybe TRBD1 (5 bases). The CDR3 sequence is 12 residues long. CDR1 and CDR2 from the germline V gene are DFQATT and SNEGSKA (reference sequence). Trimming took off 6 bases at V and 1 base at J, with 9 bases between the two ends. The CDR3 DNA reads TGCAGTGCCCCGGGGGAGAACACTGAAGCTTTCTTT. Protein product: CSAPGENTEAFF.

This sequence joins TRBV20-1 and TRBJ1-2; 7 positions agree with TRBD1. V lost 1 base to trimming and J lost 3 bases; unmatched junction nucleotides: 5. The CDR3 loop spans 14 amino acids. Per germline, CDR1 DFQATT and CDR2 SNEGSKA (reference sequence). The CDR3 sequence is CSARGQGGHYGYTF. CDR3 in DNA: TGCAGTGCTAGAGGGCAGGGGGGACACTATGGCTACACCTTC.

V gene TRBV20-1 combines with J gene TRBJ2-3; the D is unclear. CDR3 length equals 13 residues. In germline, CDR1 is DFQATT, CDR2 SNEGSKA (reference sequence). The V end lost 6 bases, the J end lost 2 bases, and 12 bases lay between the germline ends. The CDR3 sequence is CSAPSVNTDTQYF. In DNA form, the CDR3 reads TGCAGTGCCCCCTCAGTGAACACAGATACGCAGTATTTT.

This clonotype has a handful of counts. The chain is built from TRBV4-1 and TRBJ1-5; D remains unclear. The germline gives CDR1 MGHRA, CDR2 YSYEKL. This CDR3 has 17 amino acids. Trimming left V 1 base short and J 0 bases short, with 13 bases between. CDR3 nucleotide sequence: TGCGCCAGCAGCCAAGCCGGGCGATACTATAGCAATCAGCCCCAGCATTTT. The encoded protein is CASSQAGRYYSNQPQHF.

CDR3 sequence reads: CASSSRVPTYNEQFF. CDR3 coding DNA: TGTGCCAGCAGCTCCAGGGTACCTACCTACAATGAGCAGTTCTTC. The rearrangement joins TRBV5-4 to TRBJ2-1, with D possibly TRBD1 on 5 matching bases. Trimming left V 3 bases short and J 2 bases short, with 12 bases between. Germline CDR1 and CDR2: SGHNT and YYREEE (reference sequence). This CDR3 is built from 15 residues.

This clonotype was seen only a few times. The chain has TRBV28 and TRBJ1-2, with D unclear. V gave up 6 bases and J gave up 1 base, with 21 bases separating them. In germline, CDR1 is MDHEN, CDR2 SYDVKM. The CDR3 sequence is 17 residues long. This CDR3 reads CASSRYDGGLNNYGYTF. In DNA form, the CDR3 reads TGTGCCAGCAGCCGGTACGACGGAGGATTGAATAACTATGGCTACACCTTC.

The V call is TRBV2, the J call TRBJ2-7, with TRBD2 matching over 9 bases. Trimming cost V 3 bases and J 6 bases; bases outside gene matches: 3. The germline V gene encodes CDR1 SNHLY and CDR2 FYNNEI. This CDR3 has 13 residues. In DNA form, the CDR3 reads TGTGCCAGCAGTGACGGGACTAGCCCCGAGCAGTACTTC. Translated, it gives CASSDGTSPEQYF.

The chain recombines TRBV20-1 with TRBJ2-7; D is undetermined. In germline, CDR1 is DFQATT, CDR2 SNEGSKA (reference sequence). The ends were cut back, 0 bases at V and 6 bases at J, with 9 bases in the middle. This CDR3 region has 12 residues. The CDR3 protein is CSARDLSPEQYF. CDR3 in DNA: TGCAGTGCTAGAGATCTTAGCCCCGAGCAGTACTTC.

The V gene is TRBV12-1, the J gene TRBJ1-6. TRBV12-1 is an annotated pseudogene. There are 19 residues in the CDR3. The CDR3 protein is CASSFEAVLPSSYNSPLHF. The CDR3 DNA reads TGTGCCAGCAGCTTTGAGGCAGTACTACCCAGCTCCTATAATTCACCCCTCCACTTT.

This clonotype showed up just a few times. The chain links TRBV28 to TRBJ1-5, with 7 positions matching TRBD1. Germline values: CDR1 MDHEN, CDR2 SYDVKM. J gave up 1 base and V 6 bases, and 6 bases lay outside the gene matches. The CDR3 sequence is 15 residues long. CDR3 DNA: TGTGCCAGCAGCTACTTCAGGGGGAGCAATCAGCCCCAGCATTTT. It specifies CASSYFRGSNQPQHF.

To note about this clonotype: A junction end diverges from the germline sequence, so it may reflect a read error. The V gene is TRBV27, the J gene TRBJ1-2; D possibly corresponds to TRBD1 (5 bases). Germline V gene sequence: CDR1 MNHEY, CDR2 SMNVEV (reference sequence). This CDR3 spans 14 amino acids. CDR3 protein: CASRRNTGVYGHTF. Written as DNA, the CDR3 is TGTGCCAGCAGACGTAATACAGGCGTCTATGGCCACACCTTC.

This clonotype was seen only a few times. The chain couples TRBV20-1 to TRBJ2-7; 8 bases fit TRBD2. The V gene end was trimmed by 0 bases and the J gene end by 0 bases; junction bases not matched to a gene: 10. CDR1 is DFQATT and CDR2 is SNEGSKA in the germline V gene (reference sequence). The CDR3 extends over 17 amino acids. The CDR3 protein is CSARDPPSSGSSYEQYF. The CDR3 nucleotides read TGCAGTGCTAGAGATCCCCCCTCGAGCGGGAGCTCCTACGAGCAGTACTTC.

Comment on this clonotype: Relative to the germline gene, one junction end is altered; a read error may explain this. The CDR3 is CAISLRFQAGGDNEQFF. CDR3 in DNA: TGTGCCATCAGCTTAAGATTTCAGGCGGGGGGTGACAATGAGCAGTTCTTC. The rearrangement uses TRBV7-2 and TRBJ2-1; the match to TRBD2 covers 8 bases. CDR3 length: 17 residues. CDR1 is SGHTA and CDR2 is FQGNSA in the germline V gene.

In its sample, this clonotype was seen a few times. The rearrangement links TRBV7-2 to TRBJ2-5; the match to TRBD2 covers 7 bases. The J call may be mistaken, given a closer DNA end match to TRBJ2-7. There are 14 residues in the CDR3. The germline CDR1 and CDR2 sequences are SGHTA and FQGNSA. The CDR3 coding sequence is TGTGCCAGCACCCGGGACTACTCTACCTACGAGCAGTACTTC. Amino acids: CASTRDYSTYEQYF.

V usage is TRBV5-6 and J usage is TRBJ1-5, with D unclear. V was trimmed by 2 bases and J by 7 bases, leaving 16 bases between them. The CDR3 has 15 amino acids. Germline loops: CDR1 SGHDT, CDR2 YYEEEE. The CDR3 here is CASSFGVDREQPQHF. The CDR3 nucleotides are TGTGCCAGCAGCTTCGGCGTGGACCGGGAGCAGCCCCAGCATTTT.

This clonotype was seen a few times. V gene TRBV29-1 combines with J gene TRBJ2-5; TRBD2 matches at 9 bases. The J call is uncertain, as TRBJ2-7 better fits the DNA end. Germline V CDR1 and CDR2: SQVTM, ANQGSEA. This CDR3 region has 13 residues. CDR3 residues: CSVEGLAGNEQYF. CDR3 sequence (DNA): TGCAGCGTTGAGGGGCTAGCGGGGAACGAGCAGTACTTC.

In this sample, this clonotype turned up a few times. The CDR3 bases are TGTGCCAGCAGCGCCTACAGGGAGGTAGATACGCAGTATTTT. It translates to CASSAYREVDTQYF. The genes are TRBV9 and TRBJ2-3; D is perhaps TRBD1 or TRBD2 (6 bases each). There are 14 residues in the CDR3. In germline, CDR1 is SGDLS, CDR2 YYNGEE. Trimming cost V 3 bases and J 5 bases, with 13 bases left between them.

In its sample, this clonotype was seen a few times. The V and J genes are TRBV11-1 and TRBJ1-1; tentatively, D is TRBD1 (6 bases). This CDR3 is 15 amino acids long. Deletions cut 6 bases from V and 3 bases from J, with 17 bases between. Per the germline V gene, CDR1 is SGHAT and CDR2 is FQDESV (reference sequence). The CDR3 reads CASSTKAQGHTEAFF. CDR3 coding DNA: TGTGCCAGCAGTACAAAGGCTCAGGGGCACACTGAAGCTTTCTTT.

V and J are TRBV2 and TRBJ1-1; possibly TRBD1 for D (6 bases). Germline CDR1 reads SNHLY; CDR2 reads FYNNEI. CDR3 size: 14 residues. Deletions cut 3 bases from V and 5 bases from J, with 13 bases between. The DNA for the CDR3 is TGTGCCAGCAGTGAGAGGCAGGGGACGACTGAAGCTTTCTTT. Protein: CASSERQGTTEAFF.

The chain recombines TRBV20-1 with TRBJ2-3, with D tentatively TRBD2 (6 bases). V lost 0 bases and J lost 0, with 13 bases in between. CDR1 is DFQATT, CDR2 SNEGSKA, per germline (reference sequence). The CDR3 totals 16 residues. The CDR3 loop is CSARDLRTTSTDTQYF. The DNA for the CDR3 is TGCAGTGCTAGAGACCTCCGGACTACTAGCACAGATACGCAGTATTTT.

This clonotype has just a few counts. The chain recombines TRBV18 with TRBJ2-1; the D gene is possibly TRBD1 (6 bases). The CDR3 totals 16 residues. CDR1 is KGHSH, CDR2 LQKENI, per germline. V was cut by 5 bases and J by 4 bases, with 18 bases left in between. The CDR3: CASSNPGQGSYNEQFF. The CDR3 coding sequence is TGTGCCAGCTCAAACCCCGGGCAGGGGTCATACAATGAGCAGTTCTTC.

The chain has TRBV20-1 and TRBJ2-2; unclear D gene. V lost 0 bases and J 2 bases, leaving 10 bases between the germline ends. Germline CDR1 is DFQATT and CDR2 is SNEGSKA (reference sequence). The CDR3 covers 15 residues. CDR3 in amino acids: CSAREETANTGELFF. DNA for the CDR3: TGCAGTGCTAGAGAGGAGACTGCAAACACCGGGGAGCTGTTTTTT.

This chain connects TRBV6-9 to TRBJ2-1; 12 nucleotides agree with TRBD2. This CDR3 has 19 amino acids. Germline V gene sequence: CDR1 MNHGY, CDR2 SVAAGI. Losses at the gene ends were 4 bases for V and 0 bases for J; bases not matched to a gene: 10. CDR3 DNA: TGTGCCAGCAGTTGCCCCGGGACTAGCGGGCCCTGCTCCTACAATGAGCAGTTCTTC. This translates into CASSCPGTSGPCSYNEQFF.

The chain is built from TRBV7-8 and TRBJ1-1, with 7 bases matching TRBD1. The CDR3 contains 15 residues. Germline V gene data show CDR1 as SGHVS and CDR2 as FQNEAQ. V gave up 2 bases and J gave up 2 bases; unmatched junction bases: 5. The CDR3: CASSLWGTDNTEAFF. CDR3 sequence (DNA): TGTGCCAGCAGCTTATGGGGGACAGATAACACTGAAGCTTTCTTT.

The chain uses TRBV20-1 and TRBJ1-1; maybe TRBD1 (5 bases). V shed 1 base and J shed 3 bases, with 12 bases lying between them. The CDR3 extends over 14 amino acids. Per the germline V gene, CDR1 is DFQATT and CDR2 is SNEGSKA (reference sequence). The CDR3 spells CSARVGIGDTEAFF. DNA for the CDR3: TGCAGTGCTAGAGTAGGTATAGGGGACACTGAAGCTTTCTTT.

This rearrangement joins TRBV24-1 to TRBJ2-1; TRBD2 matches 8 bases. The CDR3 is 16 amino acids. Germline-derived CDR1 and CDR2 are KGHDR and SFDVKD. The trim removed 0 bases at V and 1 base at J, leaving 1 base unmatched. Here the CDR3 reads CATSDLGGRSYNEQFF. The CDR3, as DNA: TGTGCCACCAGTGATTTGGGCGGGAGGTCCTACAATGAGCAGTTCTTC.